This T cell receptor (beta chain) came from a study of T cell changes during pregnancy in multiple sclerosis. The length of the CDR3 is 14 residues. CDR1 is SEHNR, CDR2 FQNEAQ, per germline (reference sequence). With 8 bases clipped from V and 0 bases from J, the junction kept 5 bases outside the gene matches. Profiled with immunoSEQ multiplex PCR; TCRdb holds only in-frame clones, not every one. This sample has tens of thousands of clones, with over 90% found just once. The sample consisted of CD4+ T cells from peripheral blood mononuclear cells, taken in the second trimester of pregnancy. The chain carries TRBV7-9 and TRBJ2-7, with 9 bases that match TRBD1. This clonotype originated in a female donor with multiple sclerosis, enrolled in a pregnancy study. The CDR3 loop is CASGGDRDSYEQYF. DNA of the CDR3: TGTGCCAGCGGGGGGGACAGGGACTCCTACGAGCAGTACTTC.